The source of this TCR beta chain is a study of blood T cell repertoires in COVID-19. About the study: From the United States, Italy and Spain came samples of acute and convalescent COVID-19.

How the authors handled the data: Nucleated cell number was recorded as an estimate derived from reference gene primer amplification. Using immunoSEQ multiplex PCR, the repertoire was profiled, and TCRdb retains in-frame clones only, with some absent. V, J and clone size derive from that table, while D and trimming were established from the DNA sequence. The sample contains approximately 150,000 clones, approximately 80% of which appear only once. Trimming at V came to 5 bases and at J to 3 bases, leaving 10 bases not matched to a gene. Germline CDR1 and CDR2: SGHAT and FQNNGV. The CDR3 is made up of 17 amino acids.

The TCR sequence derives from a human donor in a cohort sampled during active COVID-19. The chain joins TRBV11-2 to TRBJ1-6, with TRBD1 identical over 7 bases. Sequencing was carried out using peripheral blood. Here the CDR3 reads CASSPGGQTGYNSPLHF. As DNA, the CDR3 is TGTGCCAGCAGCCCCGGGGGACAGACAGGCTATAATTCACCCCTCCACTTT. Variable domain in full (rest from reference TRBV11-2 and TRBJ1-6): EAGVAQSPRYKIIEKRQSVAFWCNPISGHATLYWYQQILGQGPKLLIQFQNNGVVDDSQLPKDRFSAERLKGVDSTLKIQPAKLEDSAVYLCASSPGGQTGYNSPLHFGNGTRLTVT.